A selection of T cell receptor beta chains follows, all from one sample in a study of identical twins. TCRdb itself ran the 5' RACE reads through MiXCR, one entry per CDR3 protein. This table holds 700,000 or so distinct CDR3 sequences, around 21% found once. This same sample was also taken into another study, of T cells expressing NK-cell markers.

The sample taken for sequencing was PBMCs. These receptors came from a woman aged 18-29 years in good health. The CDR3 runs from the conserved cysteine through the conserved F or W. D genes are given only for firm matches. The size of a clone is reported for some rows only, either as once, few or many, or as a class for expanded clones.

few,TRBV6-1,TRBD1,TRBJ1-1,CASSPSGGRTEAFF,TGTGCCAGCAGTCCCTCAGGGGGTAGGACTGAAGCTTTCTTT
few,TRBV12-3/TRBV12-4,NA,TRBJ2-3,CASTARGVTDTQYF,TGTGCCAGCACCGCGCGAGGGGTTACAGATACGCAGTATTTT
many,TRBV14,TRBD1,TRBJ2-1,CASSGRDRGLNEQFF,TGTGCCAGCAGCGGCCGGGACAGGGGTTTGAATGAGCAGTTCTTC
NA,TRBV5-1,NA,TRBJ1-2,CASSLAGTMGYTF,TGCGCCAGCAGCTTGGCCGGGACGATGGGCTACACCTTC
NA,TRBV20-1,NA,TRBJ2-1,CSASSGGPATEQFF,TGCAGTGCTAGTTCCGGCGGGCCTGCGACTGAGCAGTTCTTC
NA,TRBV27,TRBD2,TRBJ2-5,CASSTHTQAGGETQYF,TGTGCCAGCAGCACACACACGCAGGCGGGGGGAGAGACCCAGTACTTC
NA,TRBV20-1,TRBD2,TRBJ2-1,CSARTSGGAEQFF,TGCAGTGCTAGGACTAGCGGGGGGGCTGAGCAGTTCTTC
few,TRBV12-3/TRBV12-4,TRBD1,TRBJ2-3,CASSPAGTGVDTQYF,TGTGCCAGCAGCCCCGCCGGGACAGGGGTAGATACGCAGTATTTT
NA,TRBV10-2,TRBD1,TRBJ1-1,CASKTGGGSTEAFF,TGCGCCAGCAAAACAGGGGGCGGAAGCACTGAAGCTTTCTTT
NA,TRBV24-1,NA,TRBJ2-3,CATSDNVPDTQYF,TGTGCCACCAGTGATAATGTCCCAGATACGCAGTATTTT
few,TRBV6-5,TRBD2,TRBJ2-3,CASSYSALSGGRSDTQYF,TGTGCCAGCAGTTACTCTGCCCTTAGCGGGGGTAGAAGTGATACGCAGTATTTT
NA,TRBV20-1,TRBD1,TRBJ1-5,CSAGPRDSYNQPQHF,TGCAGTGCGGGACCCCGGGACAGTTACAATCAGCCCCAGCATTTT
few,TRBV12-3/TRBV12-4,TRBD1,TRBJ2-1,CASRSGTGLVEQFF,TGTGCCAGCAGATCCGGGACAGGGCTTGTTGAGCAGTTCTTC
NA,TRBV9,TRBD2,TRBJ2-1,CASSRLADSSYNEQFF,TGTGCCAGCAGTCGACTAGCAGATAGCTCCTACAATGAGCAGTTCTTC
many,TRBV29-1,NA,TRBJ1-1,CSVVNTEAFF,TGCAGCGTTGTGAACACTGAAGCTTTCTTT
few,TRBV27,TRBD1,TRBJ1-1,CASSQGTYTEAFF,TGTGCCAGCTCACAGGGGACGTACACTGAAGCTTTCTTT
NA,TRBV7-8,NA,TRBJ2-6,CASSSSGQSGANVLTF,TGTGCCAGCAGCTCATCCGGACAAAGCGGGGCCAACGTCCTGACTTTC
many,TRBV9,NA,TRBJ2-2,CASSVAPSNTGELFF,TGTGCCAGCAGCGTAGCGCCTTCGAACACCGGGGAGCTGTTTTTT
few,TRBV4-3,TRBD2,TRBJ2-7,CASSQGWGGSHHEQYF,TGCGCCAGCAGCCAAGGATGGGGGGGATCCCACCACGAGCAGTACTTC
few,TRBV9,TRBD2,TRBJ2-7,CASSPRIAGVSYEQYF,TGTGCCAGCAGCCCCAGGATAGCGGGGGTTTCCTACGAGCAGTACTTC
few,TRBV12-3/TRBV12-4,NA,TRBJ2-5,CASSPTLLVGSQTQYF,TGTGCCAGCAGTCCCACTCTACTAGTAGGGAGCCAGACCCAGTACTTC
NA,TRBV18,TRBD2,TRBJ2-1,CASSPPGTSLPEQFF,TGTGCCAGCTCACCGCCAGGGACTAGTCTGCCTGAGCAGTTCTTC
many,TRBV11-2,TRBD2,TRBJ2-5,CASSSLAFTSGRGPETQYF,TGTGCCAGCAGCTCTTTAGCCTTTACTAGCGGGAGAGGACCCGAGACCCAGTACTTC
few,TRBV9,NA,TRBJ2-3,CASEGSSTDTQYF,TGTGCCAGCGAGGGTTCTAGCACAGATACGCAGTATTTT
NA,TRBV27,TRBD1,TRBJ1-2,CASSWLQGEGYTF,TGTGCCAGCAGTTGGTTGCAGGGGGAAGGCTACACCTTC
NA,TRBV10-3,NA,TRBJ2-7,CATDRGFDEQYF,TGTGCCACCGACCGGGGGTTCGACGAGCAGTACTTC
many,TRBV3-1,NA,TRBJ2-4,CASSLSTVLAKNIQYF,TGTGCCAGCAGCTTATCTACTGTTTTAGCCAAAAACATTCAGTACTTC
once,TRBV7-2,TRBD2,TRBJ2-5,CASSLVGRREALETQYF,TGTGCCAGCAGCTTGGTAGGGAGACGGGAGGCCCTAGAGACCCAGTACTTC
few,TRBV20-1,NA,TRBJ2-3,CSASGLLTDTQYF,TGCAGTGCTAGCGGTCTACTAACAGATACGCAGTATTTT
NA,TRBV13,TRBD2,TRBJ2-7,CASSFLSGDIYEQYF,TGTGCCAGCAGCTTCCTTAGCGGGGACATCTACGAGCAGTACTTC
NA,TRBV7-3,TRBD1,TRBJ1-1,CASSLTGQATTEAFF,TGTGCCAGCAGCTTGACGGGACAGGCGACCACTGAAGCTTTCTTT
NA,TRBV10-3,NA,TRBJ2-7,CAISVSALGLSYEQYF,TGTGCCATCAGTGTTTCAGCCTTGGGCCTCTCCTACGAGCAGTACTTC
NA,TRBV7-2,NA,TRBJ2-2,CASSGRSPGGELFF,TGTGCCAGCAGCGGTCGATCCCCCGGGGGGGAGCTGTTTTTT
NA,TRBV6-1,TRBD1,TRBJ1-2,CASSETGTAANYGYTF,TGTGCCAGCAGTGAAACCGGGACAGCAGCTAACTATGGCTACACCTTC
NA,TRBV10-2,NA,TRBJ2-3,CASSGGDPTDTQYF,TGCGCCAGCAGTGGGGGGGATCCAACCGATACGCAGTATTTT
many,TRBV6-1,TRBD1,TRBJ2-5,CASRAGGVETQYF,TGTGCCAGCAGGGCAGGGGGCGTGGAGACCCAGTACTTC
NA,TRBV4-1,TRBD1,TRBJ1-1,CASRLTGETDTEAFF,TGCGCCAGCAGATTAACAGGGGAAACGGACACTGAAGCTTTCTTT
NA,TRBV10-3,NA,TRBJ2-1,CAISESRGGDNEQFF,TGTGCCATCAGTGAGTCTAGGGGCGGAGACAATGAGCAGTTCTTC
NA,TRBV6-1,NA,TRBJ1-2,CASQQGTVLRRNYGYTF,TGTGCCAGTCAACAGGGTACGGTGTTGCGGAGAAACTATGGCTACACCTTC
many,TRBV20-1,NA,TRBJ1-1,CSASSTLNTEAFF,TGCAGTGCTTCTTCGACCTTGAACACTGAAGCTTTCTTT
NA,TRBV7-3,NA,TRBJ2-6,CASSLGPQGANVLTF,TGTGCCAGCAGCCTTGGACCCCAAGGGGCCAACGTCCTGACTTTC
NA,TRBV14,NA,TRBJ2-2,CASSQGSEEITGELFF,TGTGCCAGCAGCCAAGGGTCGGAGGAGATCACCGGGGAGCTGTTTTTT
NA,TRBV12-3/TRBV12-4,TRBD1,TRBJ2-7,CASSLRQGPIYEQYF,TGTGCCAGCAGCCTTAGACAGGGTCCGATCTACGAGCAGTACTTC
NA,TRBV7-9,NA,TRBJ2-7,CASTVDSYEQYF,TGTGCCAGCACCGTAGACTCCTACGAGCAGTACTTC
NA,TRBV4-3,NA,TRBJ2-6,CASSQDRADSGANVLTF,TGCGCCAGCAGCCAAGATCGGGCGGACTCTGGGGCCAACGTCCTGACTTTC
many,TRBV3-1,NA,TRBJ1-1,CASSQETSGVFF,TGTGCCAGCAGCCAGGAAACTTCGGGAGTTTTCTTT
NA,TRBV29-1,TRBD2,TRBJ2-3,CTLTPAGGSTDTQYF,TGCACCCTCACGCCGGCGGGAGGGAGCACAGATACGCAGTATTTT
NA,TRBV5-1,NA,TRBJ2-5,CASSLGGYDEETQYF,TGCGCCAGCAGCTTGGGCGGGTATGATGAAGAGACCCAGTACTTC
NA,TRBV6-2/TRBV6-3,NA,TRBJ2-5,CASSYDSRDIQYF,TGTGCCAGCAGTTACGACAGCCGAGACATCCAGTACTTC
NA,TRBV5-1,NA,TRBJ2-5,CASSLDTAGETQYF,TGCGCCAGCAGCTTGGATACCGCTGGTGAGACCCAGTACTTC
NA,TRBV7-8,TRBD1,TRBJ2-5,CASSRDSQQETQYF,TGTGCCAGCTCCCGGGACAGCCAACAAGAGACCCAGTACTTC
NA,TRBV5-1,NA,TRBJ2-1,CASSLVARGGTYNEQFF,TGCGCCAGCAGCCTGGTAGCCCGGGGAGGAACCTACAATGAGCAGTTCTTC